This T cell receptor beta chain was recovered during a study of OX40 agonist ivuxolimab in advanced cancers. Overall study results and limits: Compared with others, partial responders at 0.1-3.0 mg/kg displayed clonal expansion among the lowest.

The V and J ends lost 0 bases and 1 base respectively, with 9 bases between them. The CDR3 has 15 residues. Germline loops: CDR1 SEHNR, CDR2 FQNEAQ (reference sequence). On this clone: Its antigen is still unknown.

Assay: immunoSEQ multiplex PCR; the TCRdb copy retains only in-frame clones and omits some. This table holds around 77,000 clones, about 93% found once. The material was CD4+ or CD8+ T cells sorted from blood, obtained in a trial of the OX40 agonist ivuxolimab. The clonotype originates from an adult with an advanced solid tumor such as melanoma, head and neck, liver or kidney cancer. The chain uses TRBV7-9 and TRBJ2-5, with D possibly being TRBD2 (6 bases). CDR3 sequence: CASSLAGTAQETQYF. As DNA, the CDR3 is TGTGCCAGCAGCTTAGCCGGGACTGCCCAAGAGACCCAGTACTTC.